These T cell receptor beta chains were read from a single sample in a study of blood T cell repertoires in COVID-19. The table came from immunoSEQ multiplex PCR; TCRdb's copy has only in-frame clones and leaves some out. The profile shows some 150,000 clones, about 80% of them singletons. The sample comprised peripheral blood. These receptors originate from a man between 65 and 85 years old with acute or convalescent COVID-19. Both conserved end residues are part of each CDR3. Fields, in order: D gene, V gene, J gene, CDR3 DNA, CDR3 protein. The D gene is left open where the match is weak.

NA	TRBV29-1	TRBJ1-2	TGCAGCGTTGAGTTCTGGCAGAACTATGGCTACACCTTC	CSVEFWQNYGYTF
TRBD2	TRBV5-1	TRBJ2-1	TGCGCCAGCAGCTTTGGTGGCGCGGGAGTGGGAAATGAGCAGTTCTTC	CASSFGGAGVGNEQFF
TRBD1	TRBV9	TRBJ2-5	TGTGCCAGCAGCGCCCGGACAGGGCGGTCGGATGAGACCCAGTACTTC	CASSARTGRSDETQYF
TRBD1	TRBV28	TRBJ1-1	TGTGCCAGCCTGGACAGGCCGAACACTGAAGCTTTCTTT	CASLDRPNTEAFF
TRBD2	TRBV6-4	TRBJ2-3	TGTGCCAGCAGTGCCAGCGGGGCACGGGATACGCAGTATTTT	CASSASGARDTQYF
NA	TRBV21-1	TRBJ2-1	TGTGCGAGGGCATCATACAATGAGCAGTTCTTC	CARASYNEQFF
TRBD2	TRBV5-6	TRBJ2-7	TGTGCCAGCAGCCACGGGACTACATTATACGAGCAGTACTTC	CASSHGTTLYEQYF
TRBD2	TRBV2	TRBJ2-6	TGTGCCAGCGGGAGGGACTTTTACTCTGGGGCCAACGTCCTGACTTTC	CASGRDFYSGANVLTF
TRBD1	TRBV7-6	TRBJ1-6	TGTGCCAGCAGCCAGTCGGGACAGCAAAATTCACCCCTCCACTTT	CASSQSGQQNSPLHF
TRBD1	TRBV5-1	TRBJ1-1	TGCGCCAGCAGCCCGACAGGGGACTACACTGCGGCTTTCTTT	CASSPTGDYTAAFF
TRBD1	TRBV29-1	TRBJ2-5	TGCAGCGTCGACCCCCTCGGGACAGACACGACCCAGTACTTC	CSVDPLGTDTTQYF
TRBD1	TRBV11-2	TRBJ1-2	TGTGCCAGCAGACAATGGCGGGACAGGGGGCGGGTGGACTATGGCTACACCTTC	CASRQWRDRGRVDYGYTF
TRBD1	TRBV3-1/TRBV3-2	TRBJ1-2	TGTGCCAGCAGCCAGACAGGGGGCCCTAAAAACTATGGCTACACCTTC	CASSQTGGPKNYGYTF
NA	TRBV25-1	TRBJ1-6	TGTGCCAGCAGTGAATTCAGGGGACACTCACCCCTCCACTTT	CASSEFRGHSPLHF
TRBD1	TRBV27	TRBJ1-6	TGTGCCAGCAGGCTGACAGGGACAGGTTCACCCCTCCACTTT	CASRLTGTGSPLHF
TRBD1	TRBV28	TRBJ1-5	TGTGCCAGCAGTGGACAGGGTGATCAGCCCCAGCATTTT	CASSGQGDQPQHF
TRBD2	TRBV10-3	TRBJ2-1	TGTGCCATCAGTGATAGTCGGACTAGCGCGAACAATGAGCAGTTCTTC	CAISDSRTSANNEQFF
TRBD2	TRBV19	TRBJ2-5	TGTGCCAGTAGTAGAAGGGGGCTAGCGGGAGAAGAGACCCAGTACTTC	CASSRRGLAGEETQYF